What follows is one T cell receptor (beta chain) and its context. Its cognate antigen has yet to be identified. Per-base quality was not reported, and no clone a single base away is much larger than it. The donors were healthy, HIV-negative adults with no recently reported acute infections or vaccinations. Every donor was a Caucasian adult residing in Nashville, Tennessee, USA. For unsorted samples, 96 million or so PBMCs were counted, and genomic DNA was extracted using the QIAamp DNA Blood Mini kit. After blood collection by leukapheresis, PBMCs were isolated using Ficoll-Histopaque density gradient centrifugation and then cryopreserved in the vapor phase of liquid nitrogen. The source of the sample is a study of shared clonotypes between healthy human individuals (dated by TCRdb to about 2020). Concerning the study at large: The cohort comprised a couple of women and three men aged 18 to 49 years. To estimate repertoire size and how much clonotypes are shared between individuals, the study performed deep sequencing of blood TCR repertoires from about five healthy adults. To increase sequencing depth and limit assay-specific biases, TCR repertoire library preparation and sequencing were carried out by different laboratories using diverse techniques. Each donor's leukapheresis produced roughly between roughly 0.9 and 8.9 billion PBMCs.

From the cysteine through the phenylalanine, the CDR3 covers 17 amino acids. The kept DNA is CDR3 alone, 51 bases in frame from the first base. V is reduced by 4 bases and J by 1 base, leaving a spacing of 16 bases between them. Sequences SEHNR (CDR1) and FQNEAQ (CDR2) are obtained from the germline V gene (reference sequence). Points the paper makes about the study in general: Sampling was limited to blood, and TCR repertoires in tissue likely differ from TCR repertoires in blood. Because the study included only a small number of donors, the genetic and exposure-history diversity represented was limited. Based on pairwise subsampling, the degree of clonotype sharing among donors was expected to be affected by sequencing depth.

TCR CDR3 regions were amplified from genomic DNA by multiplex PCR using the deep immunoSEQ assay. For each cell subset, the extracted genomic DNA was distributed evenly across all wells of several immunoSEQ 96-well plates, and each plate served as one replicate. For unsorted PBMC, each replicate PCR was loaded with approximately 320 ng genomic DNA, equivalent to about 33,000 T cell genomes. Ten immunoSEQ deep assay plates were used to sequence unsorted PBMC genomic DNA. Purified libraries were quantified with a Qubit 3.0 fluorometer, sized on a Bioanalyzer 2100, and re-quantified with the KAPA Library Quantification kit. Every immunoSEQ 96-well plate was sequenced on a dedicated single-read 150-cycle Illumina NextSeq 550 flow cell. The published analysis was carried out like this. Because the immunoSEQ output included only junctional sequences and no quality scores, the filtering could not be the same as the filtering used for full-length reads. Sequences were annotated with PyIR, a Python wrapper for IgBLAST v1.9, and V/J genes and CDR3 were assigned using IMGT germline references. Reads were filtered out if the reads had weak V/J assignments (E-value above 1e-6), no CDR3, stop codons, out-of-frame junctions, or ambiguous translated residues. A V3J clonotype was defined by an identical inferred V gene, J gene, and CDR3 amino acid sequence. The percentage overlap between two repertoires was calculated by dividing the number of shared unique clonotypes by the size of the smaller repertoire. Repertoire richness was assessed with RTK rarefaction, the Chao1 estimator, and Recon v2.1 estimates of unobserved clonotypes. The immuneACCESS repertoire file appears here via TCRdb, limited to in-frame rearrangements. These files lack a portion of the clones; in checked studies, under half of the deficit traces to unresolved V genes, and the cause of the others is not known. V and J calls and clone size come straight from that table; D and trimming were deduced from the DNA. In this sample the table shows about 490,000 clones, 78% of which occur a single time. Of the sample, 12% falls within the top ten clones.

The sequenced sample was PBMCs. This receptor chain uses TRBV7-9 and TRBJ2-2, with TRBD1 tentatively as D gene (5 bases match). The TCR originated in a woman between 40 and 50 years old in good health. Some clones in this sample may be carry-over from other donors' samples. The CDR3 protein sequence reads: CASSSPGLDRNTGELFF. The DNA is TGTGCCAGCAGCTCCCCAGGGTTGGATAGGAACACCGGGGAGCTGTTTTTT.